The 18 T cell receptor beta chains given below trace back to one sample, sequenced in a study of blood T cell repertoires in COVID-19. Some clones are missing from TCRdb's copy, which holds only in-frame ones; the method was immunoSEQ multiplex PCR. The sample carries 150,000 to 200,000 clones, 70% to 90% recorded once. Sequences were obtained from PBMCs or T cells enriched from blood (not recorded which). The receptors derive from a man aged 35 to 55 who had recovered from COVID-19.

J is TRBJ2-1 and V is TRBV6-5; maybe TRBD1 (5 bases). Germline CDR1 MNHEY, CDR2 SVGAGI. CDR3 size: 15 residues. V lost 6 bases, J lost 7 bases, and 19 bases lay in between. The chain's CDR3 is CASRPALAGWNEQFF. The CDR3 bases are TGTGCCAGCAGACCCGCCCTCGCAGGGTGGAATGAGCAGTTCTTC.

The rearrangement uses TRBV5-4 and TRBJ2-2, with 12 bases aligning to TRBD2. In germline, CDR1 is SGHNT, CDR2 YYREEE (reference sequence). Unmatched junction bases numbered 5, after V lost 0 bases and J lost 8 bases. This CDR3 spans 16 amino acids. The CDR3 bases are TGTGCCAGCAGCTTGGGACTAGCGGGGGCCAAGGGGGAGCTGTTTTTT. Translated: CASSLGLAGAKGELFF.

The chain is built from TRBV18 and TRBJ1-1; no definite D call. CDR3 length: 13 residues. V lost 3 bases to trimming and J lost 1 base, with 6 bases between them. CDR1 is KGHSH, CDR2 LQKENI, per germline. The CDR3 reads CASSPTRNTEAFF. The CDR3 region has the DNA TGTGCCAGCTCACCTACACGGAACACTGAAGCTTTCTTT.

The chain recombines TRBV3-1 (or the pseudogene TRBV3-2) with TRBJ2-7, with D possibly matching TRBD1 (6 bases). Trimming removed 7 bases at V and 2 bases at J, with 24 bases between. In germline, CDR1 is LGHDT, CDR2 YNNKEL (reference sequence). This CDR3 is built from 17 residues. For the CDR3, the DNA is TGTGCCAGCACCCCGCGACCCACAGGGTTTATCGCCTACGAGCAGTACTTC. It codes for CASTPRPTGFIAYEQYF.

The chain combines TRBV5-1 with TRBJ2-7; maybe TRBD1 (6 bases). Germline CDR1 SGHRS, CDR2 YFSETQ. The germline V and J ends were trimmed by 2 bases and 6 bases, with 12 bases remaining between them. This CDR3 region has 13 residues. CDR3 amino acids: CASSFWTAGEQYV. As DNA, the CDR3 is TGCGCCAGCAGCTTTTGGACAGCCGGCGAGCAGTACGTC.

This chain joins TRBV2 and TRBJ2-3; TRBD1 matches 10 bases. The length of the CDR3 is 13 residues. V lost 5 bases and J lost 6; bases outside the gene matches: 2. The germline gives CDR1 SNHLY, CDR2 FYNNEI. CDR3: CASSRTGGDTQYF. CDR3 sequence (DNA): TGTGCCAGCAGTAGGACAGGGGGGGATACGCAGTATTTT.

The chain recombines TRBV28 with TRBJ1-1; 7 positions match TRBD1. Germline V CDR1 and CDR2: MDHEN, SYDVKM. The CDR3 consists of 15 residues. J gave up 4 bases and V 8 bases, and 13 bases lay outside the gene matches. CDR3 region: CASRFRQGTSTEAFF. The CDR3 DNA reads TGTGCCAGCCGATTCCGACAGGGAACGAGCACTGAAGCTTTCTTT.

The CDR3 nucleotides are TGCGCCAGCAGCCAAGCGGGGAGCCGGGGCGAGCAGTACTTC. Amino acids: CASSQAGSRGEQYF. The chain links TRBV4-1 to TRBJ2-7; a possible D gene is TRBD2 (5 bases). Trimming stripped 1 base from V and 6 bases from J, with 13 bases between. The CDR3 is made up of 14 amino acids. CDR1 and CDR2 (germline): MGHRA, YSYEKL.

The gene calls are TRBV12-5 and TRBJ2-7; no clear D. The CDR3 length is 12 residues. Germline CDR1 reads LGHNT; CDR2 reads FRNRAP. Trimming stripped 5 bases from V and 2 bases from J, with 7 bases between. The CDR3 sequence: CASGHGTYEQYV. The DNA for the CDR3 is TGTGCTAGTGGTCACGGTACCTACGAGCAGTACGTC.

CDR3 loop: CSASYFGRGNSYEQYF. The CDR3 DNA reads as TGCAGTGCTAGTTATTTCGGCAGGGGGAACTCCTACGAGCAGTACTTC. V and J are TRBV20-1 and TRBJ2-7; 7 bases map to TRBD1. The CDR3 runs 16 residues. The V gene's germline CDR1 is DFQATT and CDR2 SNEGSKA (reference sequence). Trimming took 3 bases from V and 0 from J; bases not matched to a gene: 11.

The rearrangement uses TRBV9 and TRBJ1-6; D not certain. The CDR3 is made up of 15 amino acids. CDR1 is SGDLS, CDR2 YYNGEE, per germline. Trimming took off 0 bases at V and 7 bases at J, with 11 bases between the two ends. The CDR3 protein is CASSVDAGRNSPLHF. The CDR3 DNA reads TGTGCCAGCAGCGTAGATGCGGGTCGGAATTCACCCCTCCACTTT.

This clone is categorized as medium-sized. The sample holds other DNA sequences that translate to the same CDR3. This sequence joins TRBV18 and TRBJ2-1; D may be TRBD1 (6 bases). V lost 3 bases to trimming and J lost 6 bases, with 9 bases between them. CDR1 is KGHSH, CDR2 LQKENI, per germline. This CDR3 spans 13 amino acids. The CDR3 nucleotides read TGTGCCAGCTCACCGCAACAGGGCAATGAGCAGTTCTTC. It is translated as CASSPQQGNEQFF.

This clone was found once. J is TRBJ1-4 and V is TRBV6-1; 7 nucleotides match TRBD1. The CDR3 is made up of 16 amino acids. Trimming removed 2 bases from V and 7 bases from J; junction bases left unmatched: 10. The V gene's germline CDR1 is MNHNS and CDR2 SASEGT. The CDR3 here is CASSEKGARIGEKLFF. The CDR3 DNA is TGTGCCAGCAGTGAAAAGGGGGCGCGAATAGGTGAAAAACTGTTTTTT.

The genes are TRBV7-3 and TRBJ2-5; D perhaps matches TRBD2 (5 bases). Germline loops: CDR1 SGHTA, CDR2 FQGTGA. V lost 5 bases and J lost 4, with 11 bases in between. This CDR3 region has 13 residues. DNA of the CDR3: TGTGCCAGCAGCCAAACTAGTTCAGAGACCCAGTACTTC. Residues: CASSQTSSETQYF.

The chain carries TRBV6-2 or TRBV6-3 and TRBJ2-4; TRBD2 aligns across 8 bases. This CDR3 is 19 amino acids long. Germline CDR1 is MNHEY and CDR2 is SVGEGT. The V and J ends lost 3 bases and 0 bases, in that order; junction bases with no gene match: 13. CDR3 nucleotides: TGTGCCAGCAGTTATTCCGGGACTAGGGCTCCTCTAGCCAAAAACATTCAGTACTTC. Translation gives CASSYSGTRAPLAKNIQYF.

The chain is built from TRBV23-1 and TRBJ2-7, with D possibly matching TRBD1 (6 bases). TRBV23-1 is an ORF; its function is uncertain. The CDR3 is 15 amino acids. V was pared by 0 bases and J by 2 bases, with 11 bases between. CDR3: CASSQSNRVAYEQYV. The CDR3 DNA sequence: TGCGCCAGCAGTCAATCCAACAGGGTGGCCTACGAGCAGTACGTC.

This clone was observed a handful of times. The chain couples TRBV7-2 to TRBJ2-1; 10 positions match TRBD1. Losses at the gene ends were 2 bases for V and 7 bases for J; bases not matched to a gene: 14. Germline CDR1 is SGHTA and CDR2 is FQGNSA. The CDR3 has 18 amino acids. CDR3 sequence reads: CASSLLMWGRTGGNEQFF. CDR3 in DNA: TGTGCCAGCAGCTTACTGATGTGGGGTAGGACAGGGGGGAATGAGCAGTTCTTC.

The V and J genes are TRBV19 and TRBJ1-2, with D possibly matching TRBD1 (6 bases). This CDR3 region has 20 residues. Germline V lookup: CDR1 LNHDA, CDR2 SQIVND (reference sequence). V was clipped by 2 bases and J by 3 bases, with 28 bases between them. CDR3 in amino acids: CASSISGPGTLSLLDYGYTF. As DNA, the CDR3 is TGTGCCAGTAGTATATCGGGGCCGGGGACACTTTCCTTATTGGACTATGGCTACACCTTC.